The present T cell receptor (beta chain) was sequenced within a study of T cells in Graves' hyperthyroidism and ophthalmopathy. Each diagnosis drew on symptoms, thyroxine, TRAb, thyroid ultrasound and orbital computed tomography findings. The PBMCs were taken from roughly 10 ml of fresh peripheral blood. Whole-study findings and limits: The model forecast ophthalmopathy, anticipating it by a median roughly 6 months before onset.

The CDR3 regions of TCR beta were amplified from RNA transcripts. When the TCR CDR3 underwent first-round RT-PCR, the HTBI primer set was used. Via MiXCR, TCRdb re-called the multiplex PCR reads, giving one row per CDR3 protein. The sample includes about 420,000 distinct CDR3 sequences, around 16% seen only once; the top ten take roughly 13%. This CDR3 has 18 amino acids. The J segment lost 4 bases and the V segment lost 5 bases, leaving 14 bases of the junction unmatched. This clonotype came up a few times. Its antigen remains unidentified. The TCR was taken from a woman aged 18-30 years with Graves' hyperthyroidism. This sequence joins TRBV12-3 or TRBV12-4 and TRBJ1-4, with TRBD1 identical over 9 bases. Sequenced: blood. The CDR3 nucleotides are TGTGCCAGCAGTCCGACAGGGGGGGCCCTCTTTTTTAATGAAAAACTGTTTTTT. It is translated as CASSPTGGALFFNEKLFF.